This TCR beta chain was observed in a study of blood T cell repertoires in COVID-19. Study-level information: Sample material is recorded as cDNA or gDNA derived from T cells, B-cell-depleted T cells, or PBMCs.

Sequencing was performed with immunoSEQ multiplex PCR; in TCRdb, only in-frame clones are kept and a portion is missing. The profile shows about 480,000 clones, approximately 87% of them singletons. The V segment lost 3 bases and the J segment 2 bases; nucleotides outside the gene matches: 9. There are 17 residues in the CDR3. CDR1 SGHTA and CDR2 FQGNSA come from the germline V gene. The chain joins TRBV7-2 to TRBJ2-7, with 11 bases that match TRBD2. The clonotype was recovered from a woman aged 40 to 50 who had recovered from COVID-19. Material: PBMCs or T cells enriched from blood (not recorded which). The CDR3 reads CASSFAHTSGGAYEQYF. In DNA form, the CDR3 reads TGTGCCAGCAGCTTCGCACACACTAGCGGGGGAGCCTACGAGCAGTACTTC.